The 9 T cell receptor beta chains given below trace back to one sample, sequenced in a study of blood T cell repertoires in COVID-19. Clones were sequenced by immunoSEQ multiplex PCR, and TCRdb holds only the in-frame ones, with some missing. Of some 400,000 clones listed, 80% to 90% are singletons. Sequencing used PBMCs or T cells enriched from blood (not recorded which). The receptors were sampled from a young man who had recovered from COVID-19.

The V gene is TRBV9, the J gene TRBJ1-2; possibly TRBD1 for D (5 bases). The CDR3 length is 13 residues. Germline V gene lookup returns CDR1 SGDLS and CDR2 YYNGEE. Trimming cost V 8 bases and J 4 bases, with 15 bases left between them. In DNA form, the CDR3 reads TGTGCCAGTGGTGGGGGGGTCTCCTATGGCTACACCTTC. This sequence encodes CASGGGVSYGYTF.

The chain employs TRBV10-2 and TRBJ2-5; perhaps TRBD1 as D (6 bases). Per germline, CDR1 WSHSY and CDR2 SAAADI. Trimming left V 7 bases short and J 7 bases short, with 13 bases between. The CDR3 is 12 residues long. The CDR3 spells CASNDRRGTQYF. In DNA form, the CDR3 reads TGCGCCAGCAATGACCGCAGGGGGACCCAGTACTTC.

The gene calls are TRBV4-3 and TRBJ1-2, with D maybe TRBD1 (6 bases). The CDR3 extends over 18 amino acids. Germline V gene sequence: CDR1 LGHNA, CDR2 YSLEER. Trimming removed 0 bases at V and 4 bases at J, with 21 bases between. This CDR3 is CASSQDLVLGGAGYGYTF. The CDR3 nucleotides read TGCGCCAGCAGCCAAGATCTCGTCTTGGGGGGGGCTGGCTATGGCTACACCTTC.

V gene TRBV6-2 or TRBV6-3 combines with J gene TRBJ2-1; TRBD2 matches at 11 bases. The CDR3 spans 14 residues. V trimming: 5 bases; J trimming: 4 bases; junction bases outside the gene matches: 1. In germline, CDR1 is MNHEY, CDR2 SVGEGT. The chain's CDR3 is CASSRTSGYNEQFF. DNA for the CDR3: TGTGCCAGCAGTCGGACTAGCGGGTACAATGAGCAGTTCTTC.

The CDR3 DNA is TGTGCCAGCAGCTTAGGGCGCAGGGGGGCAGATACGCAGTATTTT. It is translated as CASSLGRRGADTQYF. The V gene is TRBV7-9, the J gene TRBJ2-3, with TRBD1 as a possible D gene (7 bases). The CDR3 contains 15 residues. With 1 base removed from V and 4 bases from J, the gap between germline ends came to 12 bases. The germline gives CDR1 SEHNR, CDR2 FQNEAQ (reference sequence).

The gene calls are TRBV10-1 and TRBJ1-5; TRBD1 might be the D (6 bases). The CDR3 is 20 residues long. The V gene's germline CDR1 is WNHNN and CDR2 SYGVQD (reference sequence). Trimming removed 0 bases at V and 1 base at J, with 22 bases between. The CDR3 coding sequence is TGCGCCAGCAGTGAGTCGATGACTCAACGACTAACAGGGAGCAATCAGCCCCAGCATTTT. Amino acid sequence: CASSESMTQRLTGSNQPQHF.

This chain links TRBV18 with TRBJ2-3; D may be TRBD2 (5 bases). Trimming removed 3 bases at V and 4 bases at J, with 11 bases between. The CDR3 extends over 14 amino acids. Germline CDR1 KGHSH, CDR2 LQKENI. The DNA for the CDR3 is TGTGCCAGCTCACCTCCAGCGGAGGCAGATACGCAGTATTTT. It translates to CASSPPAEADTQYF.

This clone was seen a few times. V gene TRBV7-3 combines with J gene TRBJ2-2; D is uncertain. The CDR3 has 15 residues. Trimming left V 5 bases short and J 0 bases short, with 10 bases between. Looked up from germline, CDR1 is SGHTA and CDR2 is FQGTGA. CDR3 nucleotides: TGTGCCAGCAGCGAACAGCCGGCGAACACCGGGGAGCTGTTTTTT. As protein: CASSEQPANTGELFF.

This clone was counted between two and nine times. The gene calls are TRBV10-3 and TRBJ1-3; the match to TRBD1 covers 7 bases. CDR3 length: 13 residues. J gave up 3 bases and V 10 bases, and 6 bases lay outside the gene matches. CDR1 ENHRY and CDR2 SYGVKD come from the germline V gene. The CDR3 region is CASSGTDGNTIYF. The CDR3 DNA follows: TGTGCCAGTTCCGGGACAGATGGAAACACCATATATTTT.